These T cell receptor beta chains were read from a single sample in a study of regulatory T cells in long-lasting Graves disease. TCRdb called the multiplex PCR reads again in MiXCR, with one record for every CDR3 protein. The sample yields 350,000 to 400,000 distinct CDR3 sequences, roughly 16% seen once. The specimen comprised peripheral blood mononuclear cells (PBMCs), sampled at new diagnosis, from a patient treated with antithyroid drugs. The receptors here all came from a female donor with Graves disease. Both conserved end residues are part of each CDR3. The D gene is left open where the match is weak. The size of a clone is reported for some rows only, either as once, few or many, or as a class for expanded clones.

>TRBD1|15|TRBV30|few|TRBJ1-4
CAWSRNSRGPGRLFF
TGTGCCTGGAGTCGTAACAGCAGGGGGCCGGGCAGGTTGTTTTTT
>NA|15|TRBV3-1|many|TRBJ1-1
CASSPRRTANTEAFF
TGTGCCAGCAGCCCCCGAAGGACAGCGAACACTGAAGCTTTCTTT
>TRBD2|15|TRBV7-2|many|TRBJ2-3
CASSLQARGADTQYF
TGTGCCAGCAGCTTACAGGCTCGGGGGGCAGATACGCAGTATTTT
>NA|17|TRBV20-1|many|TRBJ1-6
CSALAIDREDYNSPLHF
TGCAGTGCTCTGGCGATTGACCGGGAAGATTATAATTCACCCCTCCACTTT
>NA|14|TRBV18|NA|TRBJ2-1
CASSPGVGDNEQFF
TGTGCCAGCTCACCGGGAGTTGGGGACAATGAGCAGTTCTTC
>NA|13|TRBV12-3/TRBV12-4|many|TRBJ1-3
CASSPDRLSPIYF
TGTGCCAGCAGTCCGGACCGTTTATCCCCCATATATTTT
>TRBD1|13|TRBV6-1|few|TRBJ1-4
CASKGAPDEKLFF
TGTGCCAGCAAGGGGGCTCCAGATGAAAAACTGTTTTTT
>TRBD2|13|TRBV29-1|many|TRBJ2-3
CSAGGLHTDTQYF
TGCAGCGCGGGGGGGTTACACACAGATACGCAGTATTTT
>TRBD2|16|TRBV4-1|few|TRBJ2-7
CASSQVLSGRAYEQYF
TGCGCCAGCAGCCAAGTGCTGAGCGGGAGGGCCTACGAGCAGTACTTC
>NA|13|TRBV27|many|TRBJ1-1
CASSLGAGTEAFF
TGTGCCAGCAGTTTAGGCGCCGGCACTGAAGCTTTCTTT
>NA|15|TRBV3-1|NA|TRBJ2-2
CASSRLPGDTGELFF
TGTGCCAGCAGCCGGCTACCGGGAGACACCGGGGAGCTGTTTTTT
>TRBD2|16|TRBV4-2|NA|TRBJ2-4
CASSLEVAGGPDIQYF
TGTGCCAGCAGCCTCGAGGTAGCGGGGGGTCCAGACATTCAGTACTTC
>TRBD1|13|TRBV20-1|many|TRBJ2-5
CSARTGPEETQYF
TGCAGTGCTCGGACAGGGCCGGAGGAGACCCAGTACTTC
>TRBD2|15|TRBV20-1|many|TRBJ2-1
CSARDGSGVYNEQFF
TGCAGTGCTAGAGATGGTAGCGGGGTTTACAATGAGCAGTTCTTC
>TRBD1|11|TRBV28|many|TRBJ2-7
CASGQGGEQYF
TGTGCCAGCGGACAGGGGGGGGAGCAGTACTTC
>TRBD2|16|TRBV20-1|many|TRBJ2-1
CSASIPGTSAYNEQFF
TGCAGTGCTAGTATACCCGGGACTAGCGCTTACAATGAGCAGTTCTTC
>TRBD1|14|TRBV2|many|TRBJ1-1
CASRQTGGGPEAFF
TGTGCCAGCAGGCAGACAGGGGGAGGCCCTGAAGCTTTCTTT
>TRBD2|20|TRBV5-1|many|TRBJ2-3
CASSLGFPGLAGGFTDTQYF
TGCGCCAGCAGCTTGGGTTTCCCGGGACTAGCGGGAGGATTCACAGATACGCAGTATTTT
>NA|14|TRBV4-2|many|TRBJ1-2
CASSQAASKDGYTF
TGTGCCAGCAGCCAAGCAGCGTCCAAAGATGGCTACACCTTC
>TRBD2|14|TRBV29-1|NA|TRBJ2-7
CSVEWGGGTYEQYF
TGCAGCGTTGAATGGGGGGGAGGTACCTACGAGCAGTACTTC
>NA|13|TRBV2|many|TRBJ2-2
CASSAENTGELFF
TGTGCCAGTAGTGCAGAGAACACCGGGGAGCTGTTTTTT
>NA|19|TRBV6-2/TRBV6-3|NA|TRBJ1-5
CASSRMTGFEGSVNQPQHF
TGTGCCAGCAGCCGAATGACAGGTTTTGAAGGCTCGGTCAATCAGCCCCAGCATTTT
>TRBD2|17|TRBV7-6|NA|TRBJ2-3
CASSLYGGGTSTDTQYF
TGTGCCAGCAGCTTATACGGGGGGGGGACTAGCACAGATACGCAGTATTTT
>NA|13|TRBV5-1|many|TRBJ1-5
CASSLASDQPQHF
TGCGCCAGCAGCTTGGCCTCGGATCAGCCCCAGCATTTT
>NA|13|TRBV27|NA|TRBJ1-3
CASSRSSGNTIYF
TGTGCCAGCAGCCGTAGCTCTGGAAACACCATATATTTT
>TRBD1|15|TRBV4-2|NA|TRBJ2-3
CASSQEGQHTDTQYF
TGTGCCAGCAGCCAAGAGGGACAGCACACAGATACGCAGTATTTT
>TRBD2|17|TRBV20-1|many|TRBJ2-7
CSALWEAGGPQSYEQYF
TGCAGTGCCCTCTGGGAAGCGGGAGGGCCACAGTCCTACGAGCAGTACTTC
>NA|17|TRBV3-1|few|TRBJ1-4
CASSQGNTGTGGEKLFF
TGTGCCAGCAGCCAAGGGAACACCGGGACCGGGGGAGAAAAACTGTTTTTT
>NA|14|TRBV5-5|few|TRBJ1-5
CASSKGFSNQPQHF
TGTGCCAGCAGCAAGGGCTTCAGCAATCAGCCCCAGCATTTT
>TRBD2|22|TRBV7-2|NA|TRBJ2-1
CASSLVLAGGSERTTLWNEQFF
TGTGCCAGCAGCTTAGTCTTAGCGGGAGGGTCAGAAAGGACTACCCTTTGGAATGAGCAGTTCTTC
>TRBD1|16|TRBV3-1|NA|TRBJ1-2
CASSPAPGGQLSGYTF
TGTGCCAGCAGCCCCGCCCCAGGGGGCCAATTGAGTGGCTACACCTTC
>TRBD2|15|TRBV5-1|NA|TRBJ2-2
CASSTSGMNTGELFF
TGCGCCAGCAGTACTAGCGGAATGAACACCGGGGAGCTGTTTTTT
>TRBD1|13|TRBV20-1|NA|TRBJ1-2
CSPGQGTNRGYTF
TGTTCACCGGGACAGGGGACTAATCGTGGCTACACCTTC